These T cell receptor beta chains were read from a single sample in a study of T cells in Graves' hyperthyroidism and ophthalmopathy. Each CDR3 protein gets one entry after TCRdb re-called the multiplex PCR reads with MiXCR. The data contain around 700,000 distinct CDR3 sequences, roughly a third of them singletons. Sequenced: blood. The receptors shown here come from a woman aged 40 to 50 with Graves' hyperthyroidism. CDR3s include the opening cysteine and the closing phenylalanine or tryptophan. A D gene is named only where the DNA matches it firmly. Clone size is stated in some rows and not others, as once, few, many or a class when expanded.

J | D | V | size | CDR3 | DNA
TRBJ1-1 | - | TRBV6-6 | - | CASSYSGVSTEAFF | TGTGCCAGCAGTTACTCGGGGGTAAGCACTGAAGCTTTCTTT
TRBJ2-2 | - | TRBV2 | - | CASRPSGELFF | TGTGCCAGCAGACCCAGCGGGGAGCTGTTTTTT
TRBJ1-6 | - | TRBV28 | few | CASGGGGSPLHF | TGTGCCAGCGGAGGGGGGGGTTCACCCCTCCACTTT
TRBJ1-2 | - | TRBV20-1 | many | CSAADGTYGYTF | TGCAGTGCCGCAGACGGGACCTATGGCTACACCTTC
TRBJ1-2 | - | TRBV20-1 | - | CSAQDLPTGGYTF | TGCAGTGCTCAGGACCTACCTACTGGGGGCTACACCTTC
TRBJ2-7 | - | TRBV5-6 | - | CASSFGAMAGTNEQYF | TGTGCCAGCAGCTTTGGTGCTATGGCGGGGACGAACGAGCAGTACTTC
TRBJ2-7 | - | TRBV29-1 | medium-sized | CSVGDGRYEQYF | TGCAGCGTTGGGGACGGACGCTACGAGCAGTACTTC
TRBJ1-3 | - | TRBV7-2 | many | CASSLLLRLAGNTIYF | TGTGCCAGCAGCTTACTTCTTAGATTAGCTGGAAACACCATATATTTT
TRBJ1-2 | - | TRBV2 | - | CASSERGWDGYTF | TGTGCCAGCAGTGAACGAGGGTGGGATGGCTACACCTTC
TRBJ2-2 | TRBD2 | TRBV5-1 | - | CASSLWAGTSGPGELFF | TGCGCCAGCAGCCTCTGGGCGGGGACTAGCGGGCCCGGGGAGCTGTTTTTT
TRBJ1-6 | - | TRBV2 | many | CARRPAYSSYNSPLHF | TGTGCCAGGAGACCTGCGTACAGCTCCTATAATTCACCCCTCCACTTT
TRBJ1-4 | TRBD1 | TRBV6-6 | - | CASSYLGTGTEKLFF | TGTGCCAGCAGTTACTTGGGGACAGGGACTGAAAAACTGTTTTTT
TRBJ2-7 | - | TRBV7-6 | many | CASSLAYGSPSYEQYF | TGTGCCAGCAGCTTAGCGTACGGGAGTCCTTCCTACGAGCAGTACTTC